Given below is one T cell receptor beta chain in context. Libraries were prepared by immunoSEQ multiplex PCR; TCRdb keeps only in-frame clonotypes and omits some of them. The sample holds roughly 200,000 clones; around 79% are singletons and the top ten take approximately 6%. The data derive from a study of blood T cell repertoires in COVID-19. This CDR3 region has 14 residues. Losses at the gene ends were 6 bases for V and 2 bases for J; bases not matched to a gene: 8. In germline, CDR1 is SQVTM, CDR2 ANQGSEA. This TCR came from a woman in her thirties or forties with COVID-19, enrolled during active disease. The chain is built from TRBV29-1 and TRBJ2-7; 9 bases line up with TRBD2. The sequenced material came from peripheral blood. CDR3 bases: TGCAGCGTGAGACTAGCGGAATCTCCCTACGAGCAGTACTTC. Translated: CSVRLAESPYEQYF.